The rows below give T cell receptor beta chains drawn from one sample of a study of vaccination and CD4 T cells after COVID-19. TCRdb reprocessed the PCR reads via MiXCR and lists one record per CDR3 protein. Among about 17,000 distinct CDR3 sequences listed, about 40% were seen once. For these receptors, no antigen is known. The sample comprised CD4+ T cells from blood, cultured in vitro. These TCRs come from a human donor who had recovered from COVID-19. CDR3s include the opening cysteine and the closing phenylalanine or tryptophan. The D gene is left open where the match is weak. Not all rows give a size; the values are once, few, many and, for expanded clones, a class.

NA	TRBV2	TRBJ2-1	NA	CASRPRWAANEQFF	TGTGCCAGCAGACCGCGTTGGGCGGCCAATGAGCAGTTCTTC
few	TRBV27	TRBJ2-5	TRBD1	CASSLRTGIGTQYF	TGTGCCAGCAGTTTAAGGACAGGGATCGGGACCCAGTACTTC
few	TRBV7-8	TRBJ2-5	NA	CASSLGYRETQYF	TGTGCCAGCAGCTTGGGCTATCGAGAGACCCAGTACTTC
NA	TRBV19	TRBJ1-1	NA	CASSIGLTNTEAFF	TGTGCCAGTAGTATTGGCTTGACGAACACTGAAGCTTTCTTT
NA	TRBV7-9	TRBJ1-6	NA	CASSPLSGNNSPLHF	TGTGCCAGCAGCCCTCTTTCAGGGAATAATTCACCCCTCCACTTT
few	TRBV7-9	TRBJ2-7	NA	CASSPRTDPTYEQYF	TGTGCCAGCAGCCCACGGACAGACCCAACCTACGAGCAGTACTTC
few	TRBV24-1	TRBJ2-2	TRBD1	CATSDFSAGGSGELFF	TGTGCCACCAGTGATTTTTCCGCAGGGGGCTCCGGGGAGCTGTTTTTT
NA	TRBV27	TRBJ2-7	TRBD1	CANREQGGYEQYF	TGTGCCAACAGGGAACAGGGGGGCTACGAGCAGTACTTC
few	TRBV20-1	TRBJ1-3	NA	CSAMSSGNTIYF	TGCAGTGCTATGTCGAGTGGAAACACCATATATTTT
NA	TRBV21-1	TRBJ2-5	NA	CASSKVPGEAGETQYF	TGTGCCAGCAGCAAAGTGCCAGGGGAGGCGGGGGAGACCCAGTACTTC
NA	TRBV15	TRBJ2-7	TRBD2	CATSRGLAASYEQYF	TGTGCCACCAGCAGAGGTCTAGCGGCTAGTTACGAGCAGTACTTC
NA	TRBV20-1	TRBJ1-5	NA	CSARDSGRDRQPQHF	TGCAGTGCTAGAGATTCCGGGAGGGATCGTCAGCCCCAGCATTTT
NA	TRBV19	TRBJ1-5	TRBD1	CASTPGTGGGQPQHF	TGTGCCAGTACTCCCGGGACAGGGGGCGGACAGCCCCAGCATTTT
NA	TRBV15	TRBJ2-7	NA	CATSRDRIVGGLSYEQYF	TGTGCCACCAGCAGAGATCGGATCGTAGGCGGCCTCTCCTACGAGCAGTACTTC
NA	TRBV19	TRBJ2-7	TRBD2	CASSLGLAGTYEQYF	TGTGCCAGTAGTTTGGGACTAGCGGGGACCTACGAGCAGTACTTC
NA	TRBV24-1	TRBJ1-2	NA	CATSDKKTRGIYGYTF	TGTGCCACCAGTGATAAAAAGACTAGGGGGATTTATGGCTACACCTTC
few	TRBV20-1	TRBJ2-2	NA	CSAILAGTNTGELFF	TGCAGTGCGATACTTGCGGGAACTAACACCGGGGAGCTGTTTTTT
few	TRBV30	TRBJ1-1	NA	CACIAINTEAFF	TGTGCCTGCATAGCAATAAACACTGAAGCTTTCTTT
few	TRBV20-1	TRBJ2-7	NA	CSARPGTEQYF	TGCAGTGCTAGGCCCGGGACCGAGCAGTACTTC
NA	TRBV4-1	TRBJ2-5	TRBD2	CASKGWGLAQETQYF	TGCGCCAGCAAGGGATGGGGACTAGCACAAGAGACCCAGTACTTC
few	TRBV6-1	TRBJ1-2	NA	CASRPRENYGYTF	TGTGCCAGCAGGCCCAGGGAAAACTATGGCTACACCTTC
NA	TRBV6-5	TRBJ2-3	TRBD1	CASSYLGTGKPDTDTQYF	TGTGCCAGCAGTTACCTCGGGACAGGGAAGCCCGACACAGATACGCAGTATTTT
NA	TRBV20-1	TRBJ1-5	NA	CSAQRGPPQQPQHF	TGCAGTGCTCAGCGGGGGCCCCCACAACAGCCCCAGCATTTT
few	TRBV21-1	TRBJ2-7	NA	CASSPLPGYEQYF	TGTGCCAGCAGCCCCCTCCCAGGCTACGAGCAGTACTTC
medium-sized	TRBV20-1	TRBJ2-7	TRBD2	CAQRSGSYEQYF	TGCGCCCAGAGGAGCGGGAGCTACGAGCAGTACTTC
NA	TRBV5-4	TRBJ2-1	TRBD1	CASSRGTGIIDNEQFF	TGTGCCAGCAGCCGGGGGACAGGGATAATTGACAATGAGCAGTTCTTC
few	TRBV28	TRBJ2-7	TRBD1	CASKGGARNEQYF	TGTGCCAGCAAAGGGGGCGCGAGGAACGAGCAGTACTTC
NA	TRBV11-2	TRBJ2-7	NA	CASSFNRVSNEQYF	TGTGCCAGCAGCTTCAACAGGGTTTCCAACGAGCAGTACTTC
few	TRBV7-9	TRBJ1-2	NA	CASSFVGTGEYTF	TGTGCCAGCAGCTTCGTGGGGACGGGCGAATACACCTTC
NA	TRBV20-1	TRBJ2-1	TRBD2	CSARDFTGTRSNSYNEQFF	TGCAGTGCTAGAGACTTTACCGGGACTAGGTCAAACTCCTACAATGAGCAGTTCTTC
NA	TRBV6-5	TRBJ2-1	TRBD2	CASSSTSVHEQFF	TGTGCCAGCAGTTCGACTAGCGTGCATGAGCAGTTCTTC
NA	TRBV20-1	TRBJ2-1	NA	CSASGSSYNEQFF	TGCAGTGCTAGCGGGAGCTCCTACAATGAGCAGTTCTTC
NA	TRBV6-2/TRBV6-3	TRBJ2-1	NA	CASSPRLPPIYNEQFF	TGTGCCAGCAGTCCACGGCTCCCGCCTATCTACAATGAGCAGTTCTTC
NA	TRBV20-1	TRBJ2-2	TRBD2	CSATLAGNTGELFF	TGCAGTGCAACTCTAGCGGGGAACACCGGGGAGCTGTTTTTT
NA	TRBV6-1	TRBJ1-5	NA	CASRVNRNSNQPQHF	TGTGCCAGCAGGGTCAACAGAAATAGCAATCAGCCCCAGCATTTT
NA	TRBV20-1	TRBJ2-3	NA	CSSGPQVTDTQYF	TGCAGCTCCGGGCCCCAAGTCACAGATACGCAGTATTTT
few	TRBV24-1	TRBJ2-3	NA	CATRDRTDTQYF	TGTGCCACCAGGGACCGCACAGATACGCAGTATTTT
few	TRBV7-2	TRBJ2-3	NA	CASSHQRDYTQYF	TGTGCCAGCAGCCATCAAAGGGACTATACGCAGTATTTT
NA	TRBV28	TRBJ1-1	NA	CAATGPNRAFF	TGTGCCGCAACAGGGCCAAATCGAGCTTTCTTT
NA	TRBV28	TRBJ2-2	NA	CASSLWNGELFF	TGTGCCAGCAGTTTATGGAACGGGGAGCTGTTTTTT
NA	TRBV5-1	TRBJ1-6	NA	CASSLAGGRYSPLHF	TGCGCCAGCAGCTTGGCCGGAGGGCGCTACTCACCCCTCCACTTT
NA	TRBV7-2	TRBJ2-1	TRBD1	CASSFDRGSYNEQFF	TGTGCCAGCAGCTTCGACAGGGGGTCCTACAATGAGCAGTTCTTC